This paragraph covers one TCR beta chain sequence. Its target antigen remains unknown. Base qualities are missing; no much larger clone stands one base away. The record originates from a study of T cells in Graves' hyperthyroidism and ophthalmopathy (dated by TCRdb to the late 2010s). Turning to the overall study: Peripheral blood samples were taken at initial diagnosis, before any treatment was given. TCR V-J signatures able to tell the groups apart were searched for in a discovery cohort of 95 to 100 patients, of whom roughly 42 had Graves' ophthalmopathy and roughly 59 had stable Graves' hyperthyroidism. An independent validation cohort of around 19 hyperthyroidism patients and about 15 patients who later progressed to ophthalmopathy tested prospective prediction of ophthalmopathy. For training and testing, the 80 to 100 patients in the discovery cohort were randomly divided in a 7:3 ratio. The study also compared thyroid tissue and blood T-cell repertoires from over 5 Graves' hyperthyroidism patients. After sampling, hyperthyroidism patients received methimazole starting at 30 mg daily, and ophthalmopathy patients received high-dose intravenous methylprednisolone. According to the paper, TCR Vbeta CDR3 sequencing was carried out on approximately 140 peripheral blood samples, which came from fewer than 50 ophthalmopathy, fewer than 80 hyperthyroidism and approximately 17 progressor patients.

The TCR beta CDR3 regions were amplified from the RNA transcripts. The first round of RT-PCR for the TCR CDR3 was performed with the HTBI primer set and the Qiagen OneStep RT-PCR kit. Libraries were constructed in a second round of multiplex PCR, after which size selection and purification were carried out. Libraries were sequenced paired-end with 100 bp reads on an Illumina HiSeq2000. On the study's bioinformatics: SOAPnuke was used to process the raw data, removing reads that contained adapters or uncalled bases, had a mean Phred below 15, or lacked an exact match to the constant primer or identifier. High-quality paired reads were merged with COPE v1.2.5, and unique nucleotide sequences were defined as clonotypes. MiTCR v1.1 was used to align clonotypes to the IMGT TRBV, TRBD and TRBJ reference segments. The analysis was restricted to V-J combinations with a frequency above 0.0001, which together covered just over 99% of the repertoires. The TCS score was defined as F50 (clonal expansion) divided by E x V (chaos), with BLOSUM62-based TCRdist calculated between CDR3 peptides within each V-J. Welch's t-statistics and random forest reduced some 510 V-J features to 10 to 15, which were used in a naive Bayes classifier (R e1071). Clones were called with MiXCR by TCRdb after fastp trimmed the public reads at Q25, and only in-frame beta chains were retained. CDR3 protein sequences are deduplicated, and each keeps its most common genes and DNA. It is TCRdb's table, rather than the study itself, that gives the V and J calls and clone size. For this sample the table gives about 520,000 distinct CDR3 sequences, of which roughly 25% were detected only once. Roughly 12% of the sample goes to the ten largest clones.

Moderately to severely active disease, a Clinical Activity Score of at least 3, a NOSPECS grade of at least 4, and a duration under 3 months were present in ophthalmopathy patients. Any patient with an uncontrolled infection, another autoimmune disease, pregnancy or lactation was excluded. Diagnoses were established on the basis of clinical symptoms, serum thyroxine and TRAb, thyroid ultrasound, and orbital computed tomography. Ficoll-Paque density gradient centrifugation was used to isolate PBMCs from around 10 ml of fresh peripheral blood. Total RNA was extracted with Trizol reagent, and quality was checked on an Agilent 2100 Bioanalyzer. The paper's findings and limits, for the study overall: No statistical method was used to set the sample size in advance, and investigators knew the group allocation. A model built on a 13 V-J signature distinguished ophthalmopathy from stable hyperthyroidism, reaching about 88% sensitivity and around 81% specificity in cross-validation and 80%/75% in testing. In validation, the model predicted progression to ophthalmopathy a median of 6.5 months before onset, with 65% to 71% sensitivity and 72.22% specificity. Most expanded thyroid clonotypes (frequency above 0.001) were also detected in blood, suggesting blood repertoires may reflect thyroid immune responses.

The junction shows trimming of 5 bases on V and 5 bases on J, and the gene matches do not reach 7 bases of it. The CDR3 runs 13 residues from the cysteine to the phenylalanine. Only the CDR3 DNA stays, 39 bases, in frame from base 1. The germline V gene (reference sequence) yields DFQATT for CDR1 and SNEGSKA for CDR2. The sequenced sample was blood. The chain is assembled from TRBV20-1 and TRBJ2-5; 8 bases in the middle match TRBD1. The receptor's source is a woman aged 25 to 39 with Graves' ophthalmopathy. The CDR3 reads CSARDRSGETQYF. The nucleotides are TGCAGTGCTCGGGACAGGTCGGGGGAGACCCAGTACTTC.